This T cell receptor (beta chain) emerged from a study of blood T cell repertoires in COVID-19 (dated by TCRdb to the early 2020s). In terms of the full investigation: Samples from collaborators originated in the United States, Italy and Spain and spanned both the acute and convalescent phases of COVID-19. The material from the prospective study consisted of cDNA or gDNA derived from T cells, B-cell-depleted T cells, or PBMCs. Subjects who had been exposed to COVID-19, were actively infected with it, or had recovered from it provided the deeply sampled blood TCRbeta repertoires that made up the dataset. The repertoires were released in a freely available public database intended as a resource for research on the immune response to SARS-CoV-2. Samples were obtained from the ongoing ImmuneRACE study (first 160 participants) and from some 1,300 subjects provided by 6 global collaborators. The sample metadata nearly always contained a de-identified subject ID, COVID-19 status, age in years and sex. Where available, HLA class I and class II types were obtained from metadata supplied by the sample provider rather than from assay-based typing.

Comment on this clone: The antigen it recognizes is unknown. No much larger clone exists at a distance of one base, and base qualities are not known.

Results the study describes overall, beyond this receptor: The amount of clinical and demographic metadata varied by source and participant and was provided uncurated.

There are 15 amino acids in the CDR3, from cysteine to phenylalanine inclusive. Of all the DNA, just the CDR3 is kept, 45 bases in frame from base 1. In the germline V gene (reference sequence), CDR1 corresponds to SGHNT and CDR2 to YYREEE. V ends up 3 bases short and J 7 bases short, with an unmatched junction base count of 6. One collaborating source in Seattle enrolled patients while the patients were actively infected and followed the patients over time throughout the course of disease. Each collaborating institution followed its own protocols to collect whole blood in K2EDTA tubes. Collaborator samples were shipped for TCRbeta analysis as frozen whole blood, isolated PBMCs, or DNA extracted from either sample type. The immunoSEQ Assay, a bias-controlled multiplex PCR, was used to amplify TCRbeta CDR3 regions from genomic DNA. From the authors' description of their analysis: The number of nucleated cells in each sample was estimated from the amplification of reference gene primers within the assay. Sequence reads were collapsed and filtered to measure the absolute abundance of every unique TCRbeta CDR3 rearrangement. Productive Simpson clonality was computed per sample as the square root of Simpson's diversity index over productive rearrangements. The clones in this table, taken by TCRdb from immuneACCESS, are in-frame only. Not every clone is retained; where verified, under half of the shortfall comes from an unresolved V gene, and the cause of the rest is unknown. The D gene and trimming were derived from the DNA, and the V and J assignments and clone size from that table. This sample is represented by fewer than 200,000 clones; around four fifths of them were singletons. The ten most abundant clones make up under 10% of the sample.

The chain is encoded by TRBV5-4 joined to TRBJ1-6; 8 bases in the junction line up with TRBD1. The receptor comes from a woman between 70 and 85 years old with COVID-19, enrolled during active disease. Specimen: peripheral blood. The nucleotides read TGTGCCAGCAGCTACTTGACAGGGGCCAATTCACCCCTCCACTTT. Its protein reads: CASSYLTGANSPLHF.